The sample holds a few counts of the clone carrying this TCR beta chain. Its antigen is still unknown. The sample belongs to a study of T cell responses to AZD1222 COVID-19 vaccine. Looking at the study overall: Pooling of second doses given at about 4 or about 12 weeks was done. Findings of the study overall: Spike-specific TCR repertoires showed rising breadth and depth after two AZD1222 doses.

The CDR3 covers 15 residues. J was trimmed by 4 bases and V by 0 bases; bases with no gene match: 4. Germline V gene lookup returns CDR1 SGHRS and CDR2 YFSETQ. Profiling relied on immunoSEQ multiplex PCR, and the TCRdb table lists in-frame clones only, not all of them. The data show tens of thousands of clones, around 90% seen once. This sequence originates from an adult in good health. The sample here was peripheral blood, taken on day 0 of AZD1222 vaccination. The genes are TRBV5-1 and TRBJ1-1; 9 nucleotides line up with TRBD1. The CDR3 loop is CASSLGTGGLTEAFF. CDR3 nucleotides: TGCGCCAGCAGCTTGGGAACAGGGGGCCTCACTGAAGCTTTCTTT.